This T cell receptor beta chain was recorded in a study of blood T cells in healthy people across ages. Study-wide points: Unsorted PBMCs prevented conclusive naive versus antigen-experienced comparison.

This clonotype has ten or more counts. Its antigen remains unidentified. The CDR3 consists of 13 residues. The V end was cut by 4 bases, the J end by 4 bases, with 11 bases between. Germline-derived CDR1 and CDR2 are MDHEN and SYDVKM. PCR was performed a second time for about 7 to 12 cycles using a sample-barcoded 5' primer and a J-beta primer mix. MiXCR, applied by TCRdb to the 5' RACE reads, yields one record per CDR3 protein. This table holds roughly 930,000 distinct CDR3 sequences, about 48% found once. The chain couples TRBV28 to TRBJ2-7, with no clear D. Sequencing used blood. The source is a man between 25 and 39 years old in good health. Here the CDR3 DNA reads TGTGCCAGCAGTTCTTCCCCGTCGTACGAGCAGTACTTC. The encoded protein is CASSSSPSYEQYF.